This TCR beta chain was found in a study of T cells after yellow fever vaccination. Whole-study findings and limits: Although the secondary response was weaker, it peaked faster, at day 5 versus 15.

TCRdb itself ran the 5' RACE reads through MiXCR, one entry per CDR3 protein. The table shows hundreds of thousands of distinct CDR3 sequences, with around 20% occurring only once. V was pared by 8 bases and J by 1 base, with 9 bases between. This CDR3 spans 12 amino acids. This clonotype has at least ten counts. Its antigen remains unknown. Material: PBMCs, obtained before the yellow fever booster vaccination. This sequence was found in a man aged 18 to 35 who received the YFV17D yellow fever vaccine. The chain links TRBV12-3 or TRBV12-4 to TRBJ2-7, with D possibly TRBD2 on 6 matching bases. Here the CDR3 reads CASAGGSYEQYF. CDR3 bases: TGTGCCAGCGCCGGAGGGTCCTACGAGCAGTACTTC.